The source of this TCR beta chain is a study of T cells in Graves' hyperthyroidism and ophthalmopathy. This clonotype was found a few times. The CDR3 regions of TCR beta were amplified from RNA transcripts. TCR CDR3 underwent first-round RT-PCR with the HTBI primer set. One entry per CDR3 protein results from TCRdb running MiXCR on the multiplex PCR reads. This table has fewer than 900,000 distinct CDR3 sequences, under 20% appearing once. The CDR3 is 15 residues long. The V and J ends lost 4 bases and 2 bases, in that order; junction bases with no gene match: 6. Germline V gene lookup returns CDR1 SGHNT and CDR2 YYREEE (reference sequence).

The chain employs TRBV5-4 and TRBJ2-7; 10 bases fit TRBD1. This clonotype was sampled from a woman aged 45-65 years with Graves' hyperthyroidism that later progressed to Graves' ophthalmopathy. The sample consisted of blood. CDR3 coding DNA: TGTGCCAGCAGCGCAGACAGGGGGCAAACCTACGAGCAGTACTTC. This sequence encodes CASSADRGQTYEQYF.